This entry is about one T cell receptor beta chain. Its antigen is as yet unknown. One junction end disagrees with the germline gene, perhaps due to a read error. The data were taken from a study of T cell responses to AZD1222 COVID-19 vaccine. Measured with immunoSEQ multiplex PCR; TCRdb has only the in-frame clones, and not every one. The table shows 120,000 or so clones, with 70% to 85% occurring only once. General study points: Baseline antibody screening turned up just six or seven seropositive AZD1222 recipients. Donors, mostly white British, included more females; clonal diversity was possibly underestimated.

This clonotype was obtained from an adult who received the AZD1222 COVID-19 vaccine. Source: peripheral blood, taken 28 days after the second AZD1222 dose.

The CDR3 nucleotides are TGTGCTAGCAGCGGAGGTGCTCCCTGGGAGACCCAGTACTTC. Protein product: CASSGGAPWETQYF. The chain employs TRBV7-7 and TRBJ2-5; D perhaps matches TRBD2 (5 bases). The length of the CDR3 is 14 residues. Germline V lookup: CDR1 SSHAT, CDR2 FNYEAQ (reference sequence).